The clone carrying this T cell receptor (beta chain) was seen more than once but under ten times. Its antigen is undetermined. The data derive from a study of T cells after yellow fever vaccination. Across the study: Researchers used SMART-Seq v4 Ultra Low Input to prepare fractions that had low cell numbers. General study results and limits: Clonotypes appearing in both CD4 and CD8 compartments existed, and their share was small. The secondary response was weaker, and its peak arrived faster, on day 5 versus 15.

One entry per CDR3 protein results from TCRdb running MiXCR on the 5' RACE reads. The table has 450,000 to 550,000 distinct CDR3 sequences, roughly 22% seen once. Germline lookup yields CDR1 MGHRA and CDR2 YSYEKL. This CDR3 region has 15 residues. V gave up 0 bases and J gave up 4 bases, with 12 bases separating them. The specimen comprised PBMCs, sampled more than 20 days after the first yellow fever vaccination. This chain uses TRBV4-1 with TRBJ1-1, with D unresolved. This receptor was taken from a man between 18 and 29 years old who received the YFV17D yellow fever vaccine. The CDR3 sequence: CASSQDIVRGTEAFF. In DNA, the CDR3 is TGCGCCAGCAGCCAAGATATCGTTCGGGGCACTGAAGCTTTCTTT.